This T cell receptor beta chain was identified during a study of blood T cell repertoires in COVID-19. Study-level information: Samples of COVID-19 (acute and convalescent) were obtained from the United States, Italy and Spain. T cells, B-cell-depleted T cells, or PBMCs supplied cDNA or gDNA.

In the original workflow: Estimation of nucleated cell counts relied on the amplification of reference gene primers. The repertoire was sequenced with immunoSEQ multiplex PCR; TCRdb's copy has only in-frame clones and lacks some. V, J and clone size were drawn from that table, and D and trimming were deduced from the DNA. The table lists over 90,000 clones, about 90% of them singletons. This clone was counted a single time. The length of the CDR3 is 14 residues. The V end lost 0 bases, the J end lost 0 bases, and 5 bases lay between the germline ends. Germline CDR1 reads LNHNV; CDR2 reads YYDKDF (reference sequence).

The gene calls are TRBV15 and TRBJ1-2; no firm D call. The sequenced sample consisted of peripheral blood. The receptor's source is a human donor in a cohort sampled during active COVID-19. Here the CDR3 DNA reads TGTGCCACCAGCAGAGAGTCAACTAACTATGGCTACACCTTC. It yields the protein CATSRESTNYGYTF. The whole variable domain, remainder taken from reference TRBV15 and TRBJ1-2, is DAMVIQNPRYQVTQFGKPVTLSCSQTLNHNVMYWYQQKSSQAPKLLFHYYDKDFNNEADTPDNFQSRRPNTSFCFLDIRSPGLGDTAMYLCATSRESTNYGYTFGSGTRLTVV.